This T cell receptor beta chain was captured in a study of cytomegalovirus exposure and HLA in healthy donors. Study-level findings and limits: Indistinguishable V segments, including TRBV6-2 and TRBV6-3, were excluded.

Germline values: CDR1 LNHDA, CDR2 SQIVND (reference sequence). Trimming left V 8 bases short and J 7 bases short, with 12 bases between. The CDR3 is made up of 13 amino acids. This PCR relied on a set of 60 Vbeta primers and 13 Jbeta primers. The method was immunoSEQ multiplex PCR; TCRdb's version includes in-frame clones alone and lacks a portion of them. The sample contains around 170,000 clones, roughly 84% of which appear only once. Comments on this clone: Its antigen remains unidentified.

The specimen sequenced was PBMCs. The gene calls are TRBV19 and TRBJ1-6, with D possibly matching TRBD1 (5 bases). The source of this sequence is a woman aged 18-29 years in good health and CMV-seronegative. The CDR3 loop reads CASGWGPNSPLHF. The DNA for the CDR3 is TGTGCCAGTGGTTGGGGCCCCAATTCACCCCTCCACTTT. Full variable domain (rest looked up from reference TRBV19 and TRBJ1-6): DGGITQSPKYLFRKEGQNVTLSCEQNLNHDAMYWYRQDPGQGLRLIYYSQIVNDFQKGDIAEGYSVSREKKESFPLTVTSAQKNPTAFYLCASGWGPNSPLHFGNGTRLTVT.